The next 16 T cell receptor beta chains were all read from a single sample in a study of blood T cell repertoires in COVID-19. Sequencing was performed with immunoSEQ multiplex PCR; in TCRdb, only in-frame clones are kept and a portion is missing. The sample lists about 89,000 clones; 75% to 85% were seen once. The specimen sequenced was peripheral blood. The receptors were gathered from an elderly woman with acute or convalescent COVID-19.

The genes are TRBV9 and TRBJ2-3; 7 bases match TRBD2. The ends lost 0 bases at V and 6 bases at J; junction bases unmatched: 4. The CDR3 extends over 14 amino acids. Germline V gene lookup returns CDR1 SGDLS and CDR2 YYNGEE. The CDR3 bases are TGTGCCAGCAGCGTAGCTACGCGGGAGGATACGCAGTATTTT. Its protein is CASSVATREDTQYF.

This chain connects TRBV3-1 (or the pseudogene TRBV3-2) to TRBJ1-3; possibly TRBD1 for D (5 bases). The CDR3 runs to 18 residues. Germline CDR1 LGHDT, CDR2 YNNKEL (reference sequence). V gave up 6 bases and J gave up 1 base, with 22 bases separating them. Written as DNA, the CDR3 is TGTGCCAGCAGGCCAATGGCTAAAGGGGCCGTTTCTGGAAACACCATATATTTT. Its protein is CASRPMAKGAVSGNTIYF.

CDR3 residues: CSVGRASGYNEQFF. The CDR3 nucleotides are TGCAGCGTTGGTAGGGCTAGCGGGTACAATGAGCAGTTCTTC. V and J are TRBV29-1 and TRBJ2-1, with 8 bases aligning to TRBD2. The V and J ends lost 4 bases and 4 bases, in that order; junction bases with no gene match: 6. CDR3 size: 14 residues. Per the germline V gene, CDR1 is SQVTM and CDR2 is ANQGSEA.

The CDR3 loop is CASSVGRLVTDTQYF. The CDR3 DNA follows: TGTGCCAGCAGCGTAGGCCGACTAGTCACAGATACGCAGTATTTT. The chain recombines TRBV9 with TRBJ2-3; TRBD2 might be the D (6 bases). The V end lost 0 bases, the J end lost 2 bases, and 10 bases lay between the germline ends. Germline CDR1 SGDLS, CDR2 YYNGEE. The CDR3 contains 15 residues.

The CDR3 sequence is CASSYAFSPLHF. Here the CDR3 DNA reads TGTGCCAGCAGTTACGCGTTTTCACCCCTCCACTTT. This chain joins TRBV6-5 and TRBJ1-6, with no clear D. Looked up from germline, CDR1 is MNHEY and CDR2 is SVGAGI. The V end was cut by 2 bases, the J end by 9 bases, with 5 bases between. The CDR3 spans 12 residues.

This clone occurred once. The V gene is TRBV7-9, the J gene TRBJ1-4, with 10 bases that match TRBD1. CDR3 size: 15 residues. Germline V gives CDR1 SEHNR, CDR2 FQNEAQ (reference sequence). V gave up 3 bases and J gave up 6 bases; unmatched junction bases: 4. For the CDR3, the DNA is TGTGCCAGCAGCTTTTCGACAGGGGGCTATGAAAAACTGTTTTTT. Amino acid sequence: CASSFSTGGYEKLFF.

The chain carries TRBV4-1 and TRBJ2-7; 9 bases line up with TRBD2. V lost 1 base to trimming and J lost 6 bases; unmatched junction nucleotides: 4. The CDR3 totals 14 residues. Germline loops: CDR1 MGHRA, CDR2 YSYEKL. CDR3 nucleotides: TGCGCCAGCAGCCAAGGCGGGAGGGCCCGCGAGCAGTACTTC. It translates to CASSQGGRAREQYF.

This clone was counted between two and nine times. J is TRBJ1-4 and V is TRBV3-1 (or the pseudogene TRBV3-2), with unresolved D. This CDR3 region has 16 residues. Germline CDR1 is LGHDT and CDR2 is YNNKEL (reference sequence). Deletions cut 4 bases from V and 4 bases from J, with 16 bases between. Written as DNA, the CDR3 is TGTGCCAGCAGCCCCACCCTAATGAGACTTAATGAAAAACTGTTTTTT. This translates into CASSPTLMRLNEKLFF.

This sequence joins TRBV3-1 (or the pseudogene TRBV3-2) and TRBJ1-2, with TRBD1 matching over 7 bases. The germline gives CDR1 LGHDT, CDR2 YNNKEL (reference sequence). The CDR3 loop spans 17 amino acids. The junction had 19 bases not matched to a gene; V was cut back by 4 bases and J by 8 bases. CDR3 amino acids: CASSPIARGQHSRGYTF. The CDR3 nucleotides are TGTGCCAGCAGCCCCATCGCCCGGGGACAGCATTCCCGCGGCTACACCTTC.

The chain couples TRBV29-1 to TRBJ1-1; 9 bases are shared with TRBD1. The V gene end was trimmed by 6 bases and the J gene end by 7 bases; junction bases not matched to a gene: 6. The CDR3 totals 12 residues. The germline V gene has CDR1 SQVTM and CDR2 ANQGSEA. Here the CDR3 DNA reads TGCAGCGTAAACAGGGGGCTGAATGAAGCTTTCTTT. It translates to CSVNRGLNEAFF.

The V and J genes are TRBV15 and TRBJ1-2, with D possibly matching TRBD1 (6 bases). The ends were cut back, 5 bases at V and 5 bases at J, with 18 bases in the middle. The germline V gene encodes CDR1 LNHNV and CDR2 YYDKDF (reference sequence). This CDR3 has 15 amino acids. Here the CDR3 DNA reads TGTGCCACCAGCCGAAACACAGGGTTTGAATATGGCTACACCTTC. Translation: CATSRNTGFEYGYTF.

V gene TRBV7-2 combines with J gene TRBJ1-5; 8 positions agree with TRBD1. The germline gives CDR1 SGHTA, CDR2 FQGNSA. Losses at the gene ends were 9 bases for V and 5 bases for J; bases not matched to a gene: 6. This CDR3 has 13 amino acids. In nucleotides, the CDR3 is TGTGCCAGTGCCAGGGGGCGAGATCAGCCCCAGCATTTT. This encodes CASARGRDQPQHF.

This clone was seen more than once but under ten times. The V call is TRBV19, the J call TRBJ2-1, with 10 bases matching TRBD2. V was clipped by 5 bases and J by 5 bases; unmatched bases: 9. Germline-derived CDR1 and CDR2 are LNHDA and SQIVND (reference sequence). The length of the CDR3 is 16 residues. This chain's CDR3 is CASSSPGLATNNEQFF. CDR3 DNA sequence: TGTGCCAGTAGTTCCCCGGGACTAGCGACGAACAATGAGCAGTTCTTC.

The chain carries TRBV12-5 and TRBJ2-5, with TRBD1 as a possible D gene (5 bases). This CDR3 contains 15 residues. CDR1 is LGHNT, CDR2 FRNRAP, per germline. The V end lost 2 bases, the J end lost 3 bases, and 13 bases lay between the germline ends. The DNA for the CDR3 is TGTGCTAGTGGTTTGAGGTCAGGGTTTGAAGAGACCCAGTACTTC. Residues: CASGLRSGFEETQYF.

The chain employs TRBV7-8 and TRBJ2-1; 11 nucleotides align to TRBD1. Germline V gives CDR1 SGHVS, CDR2 FQNEAQ. The V segment lost 5 bases and the J segment 4 bases; nucleotides outside the gene matches: 4. The CDR3 length is 15 residues. The CDR3 DNA follows: TGTGCCAGCAGCCGAGGGACAGGGGGTTACAATGAGCAGTTCTTC. Amino acids: CASSRGTGGYNEQFF.

The chain uses TRBV10-3 and TRBJ1-5; 9 bases match TRBD1. The junction had 6 bases not matched to a gene; V was cut back by 3 bases and J by 3 bases. Germline lookup yields CDR1 ENHRY and CDR2 SYGVKD. There are 16 residues in the CDR3. The CDR3 reads CAISEPGQGINQPQHF. As DNA, the CDR3 is TGTGCCATCAGTGAACCGGGACAGGGTATCAATCAGCCCCAGCATTTT.